This T cell receptor (beta chain) was captured in a study of blood T cell repertoires in COVID-19. Across the whole study: COVID-19 samples from acute and convalescent phases originated in the United States, Italy and Spain.

Original data processing: Researchers report that nucleated cell counts were estimated from reference gene primer amplification. Here immunoSEQ multiplex PCR was the method, and the copy in TCRdb shows in-frame clones only, minus some. V and J calls and clone size follow that table, whereas D and trimming were derived from the DNA. The profile shows about 240,000 clones, approximately 83% of them singletons. Before they entered the study, exposed participants had met a COVID-19 case within 2 weeks. The source is a woman aged 40 to 49 who had been exposed to COVID-19. The sample comprised PBMCs or T cells enriched from blood (not recorded which).

CDR3: CASSYTTGYNTEAFF. CDR3 in DNA: TGTGCCAGCAGTTACACCACAGGTTATAACACTGAAGCTTTCTTT. This chain joins TRBV6-5 and TRBJ1-1; tentative D call: TRBD1 (5 bases). CDR3 length: 15 residues. The ends were cut back, 2 bases at V and 2 bases at J, with 12 bases in the middle. Germline values: CDR1 MNHEY, CDR2 SVGAGI.